This TCR beta chain was observed in a study of PD-L1 blockade in urothelial cancer. The V end lost 2 bases, the J end lost 12 bases, and 14 bases lay between the germline ends. CDR1 and CDR2 (germline): SQVTM, ANQGSEA. This CDR3 has 11 residues. Using immunoSEQ multiplex PCR, the repertoire was profiled, and TCRdb retains in-frame clones only, with some absent. Of about 56,000 clones listed, around 86% are singletons. Time point given: pretreatment peripheral blood. The rearrangement links TRBV29-1 to TRBJ2-7; D possibly corresponds to TRBD2 (6 bases). The sample consisted of PBMCs, taken around atezolizumab (anti-PD-L1) treatment. This TCR derives from an older man with urothelial cancer. The CDR3 region is CSVENGGWRYF. The CDR3 nucleotides are TGCAGCGTTGAAAATGGGGGGTGGCGGTACTTC.